Reported below is one TCR beta chain. This clonotype was recorded many times. The antigen it recognizes is unknown. No much larger clonotype is one base removed from it; base qualities were not supplied. The source of the sample is a study of T cells in Graves' hyperthyroidism and ophthalmopathy (dated by TCRdb to the late 2010s). Notes on the research overall: Peripheral blood samples were taken at the time of initial diagnosis, prior to any treatment. After sampling, hyperthyroidism patients received methimazole starting at 30 mg daily, and ophthalmopathy patients received high-dose intravenous methylprednisolone. A discovery cohort of about a hundred patients, roughly 45 with Graves' ophthalmopathy and over 55 with stable Graves' hyperthyroidism, was used to find distinguishing TCR V-J signatures. The roughly 91 discovery patients were randomly divided into training and test sets at a 7:3 ratio. TCR Vbeta CDR3 sequencing of 135 peripheral blood samples (roughly 41 ophthalmopathy, 75 to 80 hyperthyroidism and roughly 17 progressor patients) is reported in the paper. In addition, the study compared T-cell repertoires in thyroid tissue and in blood from 6 or 7 Graves' hyperthyroidism patients. Prospective prediction of ophthalmopathy was tested in an independent validation cohort consisting of 18 to 20 hyperthyroidism patients and around 16 patients who later progressed to ophthalmopathy. Overall results and qualifications from the work: A 13 V-J signature model separated ophthalmopathy from stable hyperthyroidism, with around 90% sensitivity and 81.08% specificity in cross-validation and 80%/75% in testing. Sample size was not statistically predetermined, and blinding of investigators to group allocation was not performed. During validation, the model predicted progression to ophthalmopathy a median of approximately 6 months ahead of onset, with 60% to 71% sensitivity and 72.22% specificity. Blood samples also contained most of the expanded thyroid clonotypes (frequency above 0.001), which suggests that blood repertoires may reflect thyroid immune responses.

Moderately to severely active disease, a Clinical Activity Score of at least 3, a NOSPECS grade of at least 4, and a duration under 3 months were present in ophthalmopathy patients. Patients with uncontrolled infections, other autoimmune diseases, pregnancy or lactation were excluded. Clinical symptoms, serum thyroxine and TRAb, thyroid ultrasound, and orbital computed tomography formed the basis for the diagnoses. PBMCs were separated from 8 to 10 ml of fresh peripheral blood using Ficoll-Paque density gradient centrifugation. Total RNA was extracted using Trizol reagent, and RNA quality was assessed on an Agilent 2100 Bioanalyzer. CDR1 and CDR2 are drawn from the germline V gene (reference sequence): LGHDT, YNNKEL. V lost 0 bases and J lost 5 bases; the stretch between them is 22 bases long. Counted from cysteine to phenylalanine, this CDR3 has 18 amino acids. Of all the DNA, just the CDR3 is kept, 54 bases in frame from base 1.

TCR beta CDR3 regions were amplified from RNA transcripts. The first round of RT-PCR for the TCR CDR3 was performed with the HTBI primer set and the Qiagen OneStep RT-PCR kit. A second multiplex PCR round built the libraries, followed by size selection and purification. The libraries were sequenced on an Illumina HiSeq2000 using paired-end 100 bp reads. The study's own analysis went as follows. SOAPnuke was used to process the raw data, removing reads that contained adapters or uncalled bases, had a mean Phred below 15, or lacked an exact match to the constant primer or identifier. COPE v1.2.5 was used to merge the high-quality paired reads, and each unique nucleotide sequence was defined as a clonotype. MiTCR v1.1 was used to align the clonotypes against IMGT TRBV, TRBD and TRBJ reference segments. The analysis included only V-J combinations with a frequency above 0.0001, which together covered roughly 99% of the repertoires. A TCS score was defined as the ratio between F50 (clonal expansion) and ExV (chaos), using BLOSUM62-based TCRdist between CDR3 peptides within each V-J. Welch's t-statistics and random forest reduced around 550 V-J features to under 15, which were used in a naive Bayes classifier (R e1071). The Morisita-Horn index was used to measure how similar the thyroid and blood repertoires were. Using fastp trimming at Q25 and MiXCR clonotype assembly, TCRdb reanalyzed the public sequencing data and kept in-frame beta chains. Each record represents a unique CDR3 protein, reported with the most common genes and DNA among its rows. These V and J calls derive from TCRdb rather than the authors' analysis. The sample table records 550,000 to 700,000 distinct CDR3 sequences; roughly 15% of these occur just once. The ten largest clones capture 4.3% of the sample.

What was sequenced was blood. The clonotype originates from a middle-aged woman with Graves' ophthalmopathy. In this chain, TRBV3-1 is recombined with TRBJ2-5; confidence is insufficient to name the D gene. The nucleotides read TGTGCCAGCAGCCAAGAAGGTAGTTCCGACGCCGAACGGGAGACCCAGTACTTC. Translated, this is CASSQEGSSDAERETQYF.